This entry lists 21 T cell receptor beta chains sequenced from one sample in a study of immune heterogeneity within non-small cell lung tumors. Bulk tumor genomic DNA, roughly 600 ng per sample, was the template. Widely spaced biopsies, several per primary tumor, were obtained at surgery. Newly diagnosed with untreated non-small cell lung cancer, the patients underwent curative surgery. CDR3 of TCR beta was amplified by multiplex PCR that used 32 V and 13 J primers. One entry per CDR3 protein results from TCRdb running MiXCR on the multiplex PCR reads. The sample carries over 4,500 distinct CDR3 sequences, around 23% recorded once. Sample: lung tumor tissue. The receptors come from a man aged 55 to 69 with non-small cell lung cancer.

This clonotype was counted only a few times. CDR3 coding DNA: TGTGCCAGCAGCTTAGCGGGGAACAATGAGCAGTTCTTC. It encodes CASSLAGNNEQFF. The chain couples TRBV7-6 to TRBJ2-1; D is unclear. In germline, CDR1 is SGHVS, CDR2 FNYEAQ. The CDR3 consists of 13 residues. The germline V and J ends were trimmed by 0 bases and 5 bases, with 5 bases remaining between them.

The table lists this clonotype with a few counts. This chain connects TRBV24-1 to TRBJ2-5; D gene unclear. The CDR3 runs 15 residues. The germline V gene has CDR1 KGHDR and CDR2 SFDVKD. With 3 bases removed from V and 4 bases from J, the gap between germline ends came to 14 bases. The CDR3 DNA reads as TGTGCCACCAGTGATCACCCTGGCCGAGGAGAGACCCAGTACTTC. Its protein product is CATSDHPGRGETQYF.

By its share, this clonotype is medium-sized. V is TRBV30 and J is TRBJ1-4, with D unclear. This CDR3 is 11 amino acids long. The V and J ends lost 2 bases and 3 bases respectively, with 1 base between them. Germline V gives CDR1 GTSNPN, CDR2 SVGIG (reference sequence). As DNA, the CDR3 is TGTGCCTGGAGTTCTAATGAAAAACTGTTTTTT. This gives the protein CAWSSNEKLFF.

This clonotype is deemed medium-sized. V usage is TRBV19 and J usage is TRBJ1-6; tentatively, D is TRBD1 (5 bases). The germline CDR1 and CDR2 sequences are LNHDA and SQIVND (reference sequence). This CDR3 is 13 amino acids long. V was shortened by 9 bases and J by 7 bases, with 13 bases between the two germline ends. CDR3 nucleotides: TGTGCCAGCTCAAAGCCAGGGAATTCACCCCTCCACTTT. The encoded protein is CASSKPGNSPLHF. Full variable domain (remainder filled in from reference TRBV19 and TRBJ1-6): DGGITQSPKYLFRKEGQNVTLSCEQNLNHDAMYWYRQDPGQGLRLIYYSQIVNDFQKGDIAEGYSVSREKKESFPLTVTSAQKNPTAFYLCASSKPGNSPLHFGNGTRLTVT.

Sample share makes this clonotype medium-sized. CDR3 sequence (DNA): TGTGCCAGCAGCTACCACAAAAACACTGAAGCTTTCTTT. Translated, it gives CASSYHKNTEAFF. This sequence joins TRBV6-1 and TRBJ1-1; D unresolved. This CDR3 spans 13 amino acids. Trimming shortened V by 6 bases and J by 2 bases, and 10 bases separated the two germline ends. Germline assignment: CDR1 MNHNS and CDR2 SASEGT.

This clonotype turned up a few times. Given a much more abundant clone one base away, this may be a read error. The rearrangement joins TRBV10-2 to TRBJ2-2, with a possible D match to TRBD2 (6 bases). CDR1 and CDR2 (germline): WSHSY, SAAADI. V lost 2 bases and J 6 bases, leaving 13 bases between the germline ends. There are 15 residues in the CDR3. CDR3 region: CASSERTTTPGELFF. The CDR3 DNA follows: TGCGCCAGCAGTGAGAGGACTACCACCCCCGGGGAGCTGTTTTTT.

The chain uses TRBV6-2 or TRBV6-3 and TRBJ2-1; D is possibly TRBD1 (6 bases). The CDR3 covers 13 residues. The germline V and J ends were trimmed by 5 bases and 8 bases, with 13 bases remaining between them. Germline-derived CDR1 and CDR2 are MNHEY and SVGEGT. In nucleotides, the CDR3 is TGTGCCAGCAGTGCCATACAGGGCGATGAGCAGTTCTTC. Protein sequence: CASSAIQGDEQFF.

This clonotype is medium-sized within its sample. This chain joins TRBV10-3 and TRBJ2-2; TRBD2 matches 11 bases. V shed 6 bases, J shed 4 bases, and the junction held 4 bases outside the gene matches. CDR3 length equals 15 residues. CDR1 is ENHRY and CDR2 is SYGVKD in the germline V gene. The CDR3 spells CAIRGTSGITGELFF. CDR3 DNA sequence: TGTGCCATCAGGGGGACTAGCGGAATCACCGGGGAGCTGTTTTTT.

This clonotype is termed medium-sized (0.01 to 0.1%). In DNA form, the CDR3 reads TGTGCCAGCAGTTTGGGGAGCGGGTCCTACGAGCAGTACTTC. This encodes CASSLGSGSYEQYF. The chain joins TRBV12-3 or TRBV12-4 to TRBJ2-7, with a weak D call TRBD2 (6 bases). The CDR3 sequence is 14 residues long. The V end lost 3 bases, the J end lost 1 base, and 10 bases lay between the germline ends.

On this clonotype: Just one base apart from a much larger clone, this may be a read error. The chain is built from TRBV29-1 and TRBJ1-2; the D is unclear. The V and J ends lost 0 bases and 13 bases respectively, with 21 bases between them. Germline CDR1 reads SQVTM; CDR2 reads ANQGSEA. CDR3 length: 14 residues. CDR3 coding DNA: TGCAGCGTTGAAGAAAAGCTTAAAGACGCGGTCTGCACCTTC. Its translation is CSVEEKLKDAVCTF.

This clonotype is medium-sized. The J gene is TRBJ1-6, the V gene TRBV7-9; weak D call: TRBD1 (5 bases). There are 15 residues in the CDR3. Germline V gene sequence: CDR1 SEHNR, CDR2 FQNEAQ (reference sequence). V shed 10 bases and J shed 10 bases, with 23 bases lying between them. This chain's CDR3 is CAIPRDGHAGSPLHF. The CDR3 region has the DNA TGTGCCATCCCCCGGGACGGCCATGCTGGGTCACCCCTCCACTTT.

By frequency in the sample, this clonotype is medium-sized (0.01 to 0.1%). This chain links TRBV19 with TRBJ1-5, with 9 bases identical to TRBD1. Germline V CDR1 and CDR2: LNHDA, SQIVND (reference sequence). There are 13 residues in the CDR3. After removal of 7 bases from V and 7 bases from J, the junction contained 5 bases not matched to a gene. The chain's CDR3 is CASKDRGGQPQHF. The CDR3, as DNA: TGTGCCAGTAAGGACAGGGGAGGGCAGCCCCAGCATTTT.

Here the CDR3 DNA reads TGCAGTGCTAAAAGTCAGTTCTACTACGAGCAGTACTTC. This gives the protein CSAKSQFYYEQYF. The gene calls are TRBV20-1 and TRBJ2-7; D is uncertain. Germline V gives CDR1 DFQATT, CDR2 SNEGSKA (reference sequence). Trimming stripped 4 bases from V and 3 bases from J, with 13 bases between. CDR3 size: 13 residues.

This clonotype was detected many times. The V and J genes are TRBV28 and TRBJ2-5; 7 bases align to TRBD1. The germline V gene has CDR1 MDHEN and CDR2 SYDVKM. The CDR3 totals 16 residues. V gave up 1 base and J gave up 4 bases; unmatched junction bases: 9. The CDR3 sequence: CASSLSGQYFRETQYF. The CDR3 region has the DNA TGTGCCAGCAGTTTATCGGGACAGTATTTCCGAGAGACCCAGTACTTC.

By share, this clonotype counts as medium-sized (0.01 to 0.1%). V and J are TRBV6-2 or TRBV6-3 and TRBJ2-2; no reliable D call. Germline CDR1 is MNHEY and CDR2 is SVGEGT. This CDR3 is built from 14 residues. Trimming took 4 bases from V and 6 from J, leaving 12 bases between them. The CDR3 sequence: CASSFLLGAGELFF. In nucleotides, the CDR3 is TGTGCCAGCAGTTTCCTTCTAGGCGCCGGGGAGCTGTTTTTT.

This clonotype is termed large. The germline gene is not matched at one end of the junction; a read error may be the cause. The chain joins TRBV6-1 to TRBJ1-2; D remains ambiguous. The germline V gene encodes CDR1 MNHNS and CDR2 SASEGT. This CDR3 contains 17 residues. CDR3 DNA sequence: TGTGCCAGCGGTGAGGGAACCATGCCAGAAAGTTGGTATGGCTACACCTTC. Translated: CASGEGTMPESWYGYTF.

This clonotype is deemed medium-sized. The CDR3 loop reads CCWERDVLDTQYF. CDR3 in DNA: TGCTGTTGGGAGCGGGATGTCTTGGATACGCAGTATTTT. The genes are TRBV20-1 and TRBJ2-3, with 7 bases that match TRBD2. This CDR3 region has 13 residues. CDR1 DFQATT and CDR2 SNEGSKA come from the germline V gene (reference sequence).

A word on this clonotype: Germline is not matched at one junction end, which may reflect a read error. V and J are TRBV3-1 and TRBJ1-4, with a weak D call TRBD1 (5 bases). Germline-derived CDR1 and CDR2 are LGHDT and YNNKEL (reference sequence). The CDR3 extends over 16 amino acids. The CDR3 nucleotides are TGTGTCAGCAGCGGCATCCTTGGGGGGTTCGGGGAAAAACTGTTTTTT. It translates to CVSSGILGGFGEKLFF.

By proportion, this clonotype is medium-sized. The rearrangement uses TRBV20-1 and TRBJ2-7; D gene unclear. The V end lost 6 bases, the J end lost 0 bases, and 18 bases lay between the germline ends. The CDR3 extends over 15 amino acids. Germline-derived CDR1 and CDR2 are DFQATT and SNEGSKA (reference sequence). The CDR3 DNA follows: TGCAGTGCAAACGAACAGTCCCCAAGCTCCTACGAGCAGTACTTC. It translates to CSANEQSPSSYEQYF.

This chain links TRBV6-1 with TRBJ1-1; possible D gene TRBD1, 6 bases. V gave up 8 bases and J gave up 1 base, with 11 bases separating them. CDR3 size: 13 residues. CDR1 and CDR2 from the germline V gene are MNHNS and SASEGT. The CDR3 reads CASAGTRNTEAFF. DNA for the CDR3: TGTGCCAGCGCCGGGACACGGAACACTGAAGCTTTCTTT.

Comment on this clonotype: Since a much larger clone is just one base distant, this may be a read error. The gene calls are TRBV11-3 and TRBJ2-3, with D tentatively TRBD1 (5 bases). This CDR3 is built from 13 residues. The V gene lost 6 bases and the J gene lost 8 bases, with 15 bases spanning the gap. Germline V gives CDR1 SGHNT, CDR2 YENEEA. CDR3 DNA sequence: TGTGCCAGCAGTTTTACAGGTGCAGGTACGCAGTATTTT. Protein product: CASSFTGAGTQYF.